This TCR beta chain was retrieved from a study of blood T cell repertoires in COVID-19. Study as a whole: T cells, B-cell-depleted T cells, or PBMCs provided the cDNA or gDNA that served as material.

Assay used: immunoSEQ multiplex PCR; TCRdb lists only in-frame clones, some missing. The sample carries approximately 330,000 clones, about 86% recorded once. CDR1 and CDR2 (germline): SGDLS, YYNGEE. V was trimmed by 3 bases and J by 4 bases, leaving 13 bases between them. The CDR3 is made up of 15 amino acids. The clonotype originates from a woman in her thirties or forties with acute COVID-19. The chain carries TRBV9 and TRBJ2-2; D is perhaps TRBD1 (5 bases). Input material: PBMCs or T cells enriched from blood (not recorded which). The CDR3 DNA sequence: TGTGCCAGCAGCGCAAATCAGGGCAGCACCGGGGAGCTGTTTTTT. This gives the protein CASSANQGSTGELFF.